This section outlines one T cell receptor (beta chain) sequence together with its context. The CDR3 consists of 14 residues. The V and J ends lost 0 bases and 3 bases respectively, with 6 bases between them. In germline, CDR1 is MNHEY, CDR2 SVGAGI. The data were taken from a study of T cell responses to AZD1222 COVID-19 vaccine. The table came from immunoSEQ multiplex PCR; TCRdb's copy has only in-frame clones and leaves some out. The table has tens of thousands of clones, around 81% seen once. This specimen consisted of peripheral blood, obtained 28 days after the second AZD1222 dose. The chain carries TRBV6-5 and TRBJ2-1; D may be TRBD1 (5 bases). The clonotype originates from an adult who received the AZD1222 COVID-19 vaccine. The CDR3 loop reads CASSYSQVYNEQFF. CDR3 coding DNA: TGTGCCAGCAGTTACTCACAGGTCTACAATGAGCAGTTCTTC.